One sample yielded the 32 T cell receptor beta chains listed below, sequenced in a study of blood T cell repertoires in COVID-19. Repertoires were generated with immunoSEQ multiplex PCR, while TCRdb's copy carries only in-frame clones and drops some. The sample lists about 72,000 clones, 85% to 90% occurring once. The sequenced sample was peripheral blood. The origin of the receptors is a man in his 70s with active or convalescent COVID-19.

The J gene is TRBJ1-4, the V gene TRBV5-4, with 7 bases aligning to TRBD1. Trimming took 4 bases from V and 4 from J; bases not matched to a gene: 7. Germline lookup yields CDR1 SGHNT and CDR2 YYREEE (reference sequence). The CDR3 is 15 residues long. The CDR3 protein is CASSDTGTDNEKLFF. The CDR3, as DNA: TGTGCCAGCAGCGATACCGGGACAGATAATGAAAAACTGTTTTTT.

The chain combines TRBV5-4 with TRBJ1-6; D possibly corresponds to TRBD1 (5 bases). V was cut by 3 bases and J by 4 bases, with 14 bases left in between. Germline V gene sequence: CDR1 SGHNT, CDR2 YYREEE (reference sequence). The CDR3 length is 16 residues. CDR3 bases: TGTGCCAGCAGCTCTCCCGCGCAGGGTTATAATTCACCCCTCCACTTT. Its protein product is CASSSPAQGYNSPLHF.

V is TRBV6-2 or TRBV6-3 and J is TRBJ2-7; 10 nucleotides align to TRBD1. This CDR3 has 14 residues. Germline trimming cut 5 bases from V and 3 bases from J; bases unmatched to any gene: 4. In germline, CDR1 is MNHEY, CDR2 SVGEGT. CDR3: CASSRDRGVYEQYF. The CDR3 DNA sequence: TGTGCCAGCAGTCGGGACAGGGGTGTCTACGAGCAGTACTTC.

Written as DNA, the CDR3 is TGTGCCAGCAGTGCCGAGACAGGGGATAATTCACCCCTCCACTTT. It yields the protein CASSAETGDNSPLHF. The rearrangement links TRBV2 to TRBJ1-6; TRBD1 matches 8 bases. With V trimmed by 4 bases and J by 5 bases, 4 bases remained unmatched. The length of the CDR3 is 15 residues. The germline CDR1 and CDR2 sequences are SNHLY and FYNNEI.

V usage is TRBV13 and J usage is TRBJ2-2; a possible D gene is TRBD2 (6 bases). Germline V CDR1 and CDR2: PRHDT, FYEKMQ (reference sequence). CDR3 length: 14 residues. With 8 bases removed from V and 6 bases from J, the gap between germline ends came to 16 bases. The CDR3 DNA reads TGTGCCAGCTTAAAGCGGGTCATGGCCGGGGAGCTGTTTTTT. Its translation is CASLKRVMAGELFF. The entire variable domain, with the rest obtained from reference TRBV13 and TRBJ2-2, is as follows: AAGVIQSPRHLIKEKRETATLKCYPIPRHDTVYWYQQGPGQDPQFLISFYEKMQSDKGSIPDRFSAQQFSDYHSELNMSSLELGDSALYFCASLKRVMAGELFFGEGSRLTVL.

The table lists this clone with a count of one. The chain employs TRBV6-1 and TRBJ1-2; D is unclear. Germline CDR1 reads MNHNS; CDR2 reads SASEGT. V dropped 3 bases and J dropped 5 bases, with 4 bases sitting between them. The CDR3 contains 11 residues. The CDR3 DNA is TGTGCCAGCAGTGACAGTTATGGCTACACCTTC. Amino acid sequence: CASSDSYGYTF.

V usage is TRBV7-9 and J usage is TRBJ1-5; tentative D call: TRBD1 (5 bases). Between the trimmed V and J ends, which lost 1 base and 7 bases, there was a span of 8 bases. The CDR3 runs to 13 residues. Per the germline V gene, CDR1 is SEHNR and CDR2 is FQNEAQ (reference sequence). CDR3 DNA: TGTGCCAGCAGCTTAGGGGCAGGGCAGCCCCAGCATTTT. It encodes CASSLGAGQPQHF.

The CDR3, as DNA: TGTGCCAGTAGTGGAAGGACAGGGGTAGGGCAGTACTTC. Protein product: CASSGRTGVGQYF. This sequence joins TRBV19 and TRBJ2-7, with 9 bases matching TRBD1. The germline CDR1 and CDR2 sequences are LNHDA and SQIVND (reference sequence). V lost 5 bases to trimming and J lost 9 bases; unmatched junction nucleotides: 8. The length of the CDR3 is 13 residues.

The V call is TRBV6-5, the J call TRBJ2-7; D perhaps matches TRBD1 (6 bases). There are 14 residues in the CDR3. Germline V lookup: CDR1 MNHEY, CDR2 SVGAGI. V was shortened by 4 bases and J by 2 bases, with 12 bases between the two germline ends. In DNA, the CDR3 is TGTGCCAGCAGTTGGACAGCATTTCCCTACGAGCAGTACTTC. It encodes CASSWTAFPYEQYF.

This clone was recorded only once. The chain couples TRBV11-1 to TRBJ2-7; TRBD2 aligns across 7 bases. V shed 4 bases and J 5 bases; nucleotides not matched to a gene: 8. Germline V CDR1 and CDR2: SGHAT, FQDESV (reference sequence). The CDR3 loop spans 14 amino acids. Written as DNA, the CDR3 is TGTGCCAGCAGCTCGCGGGGGTTGAGAAACGAGCAGTACTTC. It is translated as CASSSRGLRNEQYF.

The chain uses TRBV28 and TRBJ1-3; possible D gene TRBD1, 5 bases. Germline V gene lookup returns CDR1 MDHEN and CDR2 SYDVKM. The germline V and J ends were trimmed by 3 bases and 7 bases, with 13 bases remaining between them. CDR3 size: 14 residues. The CDR3 nucleotides read TGTGCCAGCAGTTTGAGCAGGGCGGGGAACACCATATATTTT. Its protein product is CASSLSRAGNTIYF. Full variable domain (outside the CDR3, taken from reference TRBV28 and TRBJ1-3): DVKVTQSSRYLVKRTGEKVFLECVQDMDHENMFWYRQDPGLGLRLIYFSYDVKMKEKGDIPEGYSVSREKKERFSLILESASTNQTSMYLCASSLSRAGNTIYFGEGSWLTVV.

The chain couples TRBV28 to TRBJ2-4; 7 nucleotides align to TRBD1. Germline CDR1 is MDHEN and CDR2 is SYDVKM. V trimming: 5 bases; J trimming: 7 bases; junction bases outside the gene matches: 5. The CDR3 is 13 residues long. The CDR3 DNA is TGTGCCAGCAGTAAGGGGGCAGGTAACATTCAGTACTTC. The encoded protein is CASSKGAGNIQYF.

This clone was observed a single time. V and J are TRBV7-9 and TRBJ2-2, with 7 bases fitting TRBD1. The germline V gene has CDR1 SEHNR and CDR2 FQNEAQ (reference sequence). Germline trimming cut 5 bases from V and 2 bases from J; bases unmatched to any gene: 2. This CDR3 spans 14 amino acids. Written as DNA, the CDR3 is TGTGCCAGCAGCGACAGGGTTAACACCGGGGAGCTGTTTTTT. This translates into CASSDRVNTGELFF.

A single count supports this clone. The genes are TRBV15 and TRBJ2-1, with 9 bases aligning to TRBD2. Germline assignment: CDR1 LNHNV and CDR2 YYDKDF (reference sequence). Germline trimming cut 0 bases from V and 8 bases from J; bases unmatched to any gene: 8. The CDR3 totals 16 residues. The CDR3 coding sequence is TGTGCCACCAGCAGAGATCGCCTAGCGGGGCGGGATGAGCAGTTCTTC. Translating gives CATSRDRLAGRDEQFF.

In its sample, this clone was seen once. The genes are TRBV9 and TRBJ2-1; TRBD2 matches at 7 bases. J was trimmed by 3 bases and V by 0 bases; bases with no gene match: 3. The CDR3 extends over 15 amino acids. Germline V CDR1 and CDR2: SGDLS, YYNGEE. The CDR3 loop is CASSVDGGGYNEQFF. The CDR3 nucleotides read TGTGCCAGCAGCGTAGATGGCGGGGGCTACAATGAGCAGTTCTTC.

The chain recombines TRBV3-1 (or the pseudogene TRBV3-2) with TRBJ1-4; D is perhaps TRBD1 (6 bases). CDR3 length equals 14 residues. V lost 3 bases and J lost 6, with 11 bases in between. Germline V gene sequence: CDR1 LGHDT, CDR2 YNNKEL (reference sequence). The CDR3 loop is CASSHNRDHEKLFF. CDR3 bases: TGTGCCAGCAGCCACAACAGGGATCATGAAAAACTGTTTTTT.

The chain has TRBV5-6 and TRBJ2-1, with D possibly TRBD2 on 6 matching bases. The germline V and J ends were trimmed by 5 bases and 4 bases, with 13 bases remaining between them. In germline, CDR1 is SGHDT, CDR2 YYEEEE. The CDR3 has 14 amino acids. CDR3 DNA: TGTGCCAGCAGTGCGAGACTAGGTTACAATGAGCAGTTCTTC. Protein: CASSARLGYNEQFF.

The chain carries TRBV20-1 and TRBJ1-3, with D possibly matching TRBD1 (6 bases). Trimming took off 3 bases at V and 0 bases at J, with 12 bases between the two ends. This CDR3 region has 15 residues. Germline V gene lookup returns CDR1 DFQATT and CDR2 SNEGSKA (reference sequence). CDR3 DNA: TGCAGTGCTAGTAATAGACAGGACTCTGGAAACACCATATATTTT. Its protein is CSASNRQDSGNTIYF.

The chain combines TRBV10-3 with TRBJ1-1; the D is unclear. This CDR3 spans 13 amino acids. V lost 4 bases and J 2 bases, leaving 8 bases between the germline ends. Germline CDR1 is ENHRY and CDR2 is SYGVKD. CDR3 in amino acids: CAISGSVNTEAFF. CDR3 nucleotide sequence: TGTGCCATCAGTGGATCAGTTAACACTGAAGCTTTCTTT.

The chain combines TRBV28 with TRBJ1-2; D possibly corresponds to TRBD1 (6 bases). This CDR3 is 13 amino acids long. CDR1 MDHEN and CDR2 SYDVKM come from the germline V gene. With 7 bases removed from V and 2 bases from J, the gap between germline ends came to 11 bases. For the CDR3, the DNA is TGTGCCAGCACCAGGGGTAAAAACTATGGCTACACCTTC. Its protein product is CASTRGKNYGYTF.

The genes are TRBV6-6 and TRBJ2-3, with D tentatively TRBD2 (5 bases). This CDR3 comprises 15 residues. Looked up from germline, CDR1 is MNHNY and CDR2 is SVGAGI (reference sequence). V shed 7 bases and J shed 1 base, with 15 bases lying between them. CDR3 protein: CASKPGRGGTDTQYF. The CDR3 DNA is TGTGCCAGCAAACCTGGACGGGGTGGCACAGATACGCAGTATTTT.

This clone has just one count. This sequence joins TRBV28 and TRBJ1-6; TRBD1 agrees at 9 bases. Germline CDR1 MDHEN, CDR2 SYDVKM. J was trimmed by 7 bases and V by 9 bases; bases with no gene match: 13. The CDR3 has 16 amino acids. CDR3 nucleotides: TGTGCCAGTCTTACCGGGACAGGGCCGTTCAATTCACCCCTCCACTTT. Protein sequence: CASLTGTGPFNSPLHF.

This clone has only a few counts. The gene calls are TRBV6-2 or TRBV6-3 and TRBJ2-7, with 8 nucleotides matching TRBD1. Unmatched junction bases numbered 11, after V lost 5 bases and J lost 2 bases. The CDR3 is made up of 16 amino acids. Germline lookup yields CDR1 MNHEY and CDR2 SVGEGT. CDR3 in DNA: TGTGCCAGCAGTCAGGGGGCGGGATCCTTCGCCTACGAGCAGTACTTC. As protein: CASSQGAGSFAYEQYF.

This rearrangement joins TRBV18 to TRBJ1-1; perhaps TRBD1 as D (6 bases). The CDR3 runs 15 residues. The germline V gene encodes CDR1 KGHSH and CDR2 LQKENI. V was clipped by 3 bases and J by 3 bases, with 14 bases between them. The CDR3 sequence is CASSPTPGTHTEAFF. CDR3 DNA: TGTGCCAGCTCACCCACCCCGGGGACACACACTGAAGCTTTCTTT.

This clone was recorded once. V usage is TRBV12-3 or TRBV12-4 and J usage is TRBJ1-2; D unresolved. The CDR3 totals 12 residues. Trimming removed 3 bases from V and 8 bases from J, with 10 bases in between. CDR3 bases: TGTGCCAGCAGTTTGGCGGCGAGGGGCTACACCTTC. Encoded protein: CASSLAARGYTF.

The J gene is TRBJ1-1, the V gene TRBV28; weak D call: TRBD1 (5 bases). This CDR3 has 14 amino acids. Looked up from germline, CDR1 is MDHEN and CDR2 is SYDVKM. V was pared by 3 bases and J by 7 bases, with 15 bases between. The CDR3 DNA reads as TGTGCCAGCAGTTTTAATGGACAAGCGAGTGAAGCTTTCTTT. This encodes CASSFNGQASEAFF.

The chain combines TRBV6-2 or TRBV6-3 with TRBJ1-5; D remains ambiguous. The V end was cut by 6 bases, the J end by 2 bases, with 11 bases between. From germline, CDR1 is MNHEY and CDR2 SVGEGT. This CDR3 has 14 amino acids. CDR3 DNA: TGTGCCAGCAGCTCTCAGACACGCAATCAGCCCCAGCATTTT. This gives the protein CASSSQTRNQPQHF.

The chain uses TRBV28 and TRBJ1-2; possibly TRBD1 for D (6 bases). Trimming stripped 8 bases from V and 9 bases from J, with 25 bases between. Per germline, CDR1 MDHEN and CDR2 SYDVKM. The CDR3 totals 15 residues. The CDR3: CASHGALGGGASYTF. The CDR3 DNA follows: TGTGCCAGCCACGGCGCCCTGGGGGGGGGCGCTAGCTACACCTTC.

The chain joins TRBV11-2 to TRBJ1-6; D gene uncertain. The V and J ends lost 5 bases and 10 bases respectively, with 18 bases between them. The V gene's germline CDR1 is SGHAT and CDR2 FQNNGV. The CDR3 is 15 amino acids. CDR3 nucleotides: TGTGCCAGCAGCCCGACCCTCGTCTCGGGATCACCCCTCCACTTT. Translation gives CASSPTLVSGSPLHF. The full variable domain, with the rest looked up from reference TRBV11-2 and TRBJ1-6, is EAGVAQSPRYKIIEKRQSVAFWCNPISGHATLYWYQQILGQGPKLLIQFQNNGVVDDSQLPKDRFSAERLKGVDSTLKIQPAKLEDSAVYLCASSPTLVSGSPLHFGNGTRLTVT.

The table lists this clone with a count of one. The chain joins TRBV7-2 to TRBJ1-2; possible D gene TRBD1, 5 bases. The CDR3 loop spans 14 amino acids. Looked up from germline, CDR1 is SGHTA and CDR2 is FQGNSA. The V end was cut by 0 bases, the J end by 5 bases, with 10 bases between. Written as DNA, the CDR3 is TGTGCCAGCAGCTTAGCGCGACAGACTTATGGCTACACCTTC. Its translation: CASSLARQTYGYTF.

The rearrangement uses TRBV19 and TRBJ2-3; D gene uncertain. The V end lost 5 bases, the J end lost 1 base, and 10 bases lay between the germline ends. CDR1 and CDR2 from the germline V gene are LNHDA and SQIVND (reference sequence). This CDR3 is built from 14 residues. In nucleotides, the CDR3 is TGTGCCAGTAGTGCGCTCAGGCGCACAGATACGCAGTATTTT. It translates to CASSALRRTDTQYF.

The chain carries TRBV3-1 (or the pseudogene TRBV3-2) and TRBJ1-2; D is uncertain. V shed 7 bases and J shed 2 bases, with 14 bases lying between them. The CDR3 runs 14 residues. The germline V gene has CDR1 LGHDT and CDR2 YNNKEL (reference sequence). The CDR3 DNA reads TGTGCCAGCACCCCAAGAGCACAGAACTATGGCTACACCTTC. Residues: CASTPRAQNYGYTF.